Each of the 19 T cell receptor beta chains below was sequenced from the same sample in a study of T cell changes during pregnancy in multiple sclerosis. TCRdb's copy holds only in-frame clones and misses some; the assay was immunoSEQ multiplex PCR. The sample carries about 62,000 clones, roughly nine tenths recorded once. The source was peripheral blood, collected in the first trimester of pregnancy. The receptors originated from a female donor with multiple sclerosis, enrolled in a pregnancy study.

This clone appeared once. The chain has TRBV19 and TRBJ1-5; maybe TRBD1 (5 bases). The CDR3 length is 17 residues. Trimming removed 6 bases from V and 4 bases from J, with 22 bases in between. Looked up from germline, CDR1 is LNHDA and CDR2 is SQIVND (reference sequence). DNA of the CDR3: TGTGCCAGTAGACAACACCAGGGTTTTCCGCTAAATCAGCCCCAGCATTTT. This codes for CASRQHQGFPLNQPQHF.

The chain links TRBV23-1 to TRBJ2-1; D gene ambiguous. TRBV23-1 is noted as an ORF with a role that remains uncertain. V lost 6 bases, J lost 2 bases, and 11 bases lay in between. The CDR3 loop spans 14 amino acids. CDR3: CASRGTRAYNEQFF. Here the CDR3 DNA reads TGCGCCAGCAGGGGCACCAGAGCCTACAATGAGCAGTTCTTC.

The chain has TRBV4-1 and TRBJ2-7; TRBD1 matches at 8 bases. V was pared by 1 base and J by 3 bases, with 8 bases of the junction left unmatched. This CDR3 comprises 16 residues. The germline CDR1 and CDR2 sequences are MGHRA and YSYEKL. The CDR3 nucleotides are TGCGCCAGCAGCCAAGGTCAACAGGGGGAAGGCTACGAGCAGTACTTC. This sequence encodes CASSQGQQGEGYEQYF.

This rearrangement joins TRBV25-1 to TRBJ2-7, with D perhaps TRBD1 (6 bases). This CDR3 spans 14 amino acids. Trimming took off 4 bases at V and 0 bases at J, with 10 bases between the two ends. Germline V gene sequence: CDR1 MGHDK, CDR2 SYGVNS. In DNA, the CDR3 is TGTGCCAGCAGTGCGGTGGACAGCTCCTACGAGCAGTACTTC. Amino acids: CASSAVDSSYEQYF.

The rearrangement links TRBV5-4 to TRBJ1-1; 9 nucleotides line up with TRBD1. Trimming cost V 4 bases and J 6 bases; bases outside gene matches: 7. Germline V lookup: CDR1 SGHNT, CDR2 YYREEE (reference sequence). The CDR3 has 14 residues. The CDR3 loop reads CASSRTGVVSEAFF. The DNA of the CDR3 is TGTGCCAGCAGCAGGACAGGGGTTGTATCTGAAGCTTTCTTT.

The J gene is TRBJ2-1, the V gene TRBV5-1, with D perhaps TRBD1 (5 bases). Per germline, CDR1 SGHRS and CDR2 YFSETQ. Trimming took off 0 bases at V and 11 bases at J, with 18 bases between the two ends. There are 15 residues in the CDR3. The CDR3 region has the DNA TGCGCCAGCAGCTTGGGTCAGGGCGGAACTTTTAAGCAGTTCTTC. Its translation is CASSLGQGGTFKQFF.

The V and J genes are TRBV6-1 and TRBJ2-3; TRBD2 is a possible D gene (6 bases). CDR3 length: 15 residues. Trimming pared 8 bases from V and 0 bases from J, leaving 15 bases between. Germline assignment: CDR1 MNHNS and CDR2 SASEGT. CDR3 DNA: TGTGCCAGCCGGCAGATAGCGGCTAGCACAGATACGCAGTATTTT. Its translation is CASRQIAASTDTQYF.

The genes are TRBV6-1 and TRBJ2-7; TRBD2 aligns across 9 bases. Germline assignment: CDR1 MNHNS and CDR2 SASEGT. The CDR3 length is 15 residues. Trimming took 5 bases from V and 3 from J; bases not matched to a gene: 8. CDR3 nucleotide sequence: TGTGCCAGCAGTCTCATTCAGCGGGAGGACTACGAGCAGTACTTC. Translating gives CASSLIQREDYEQYF.

In this sample, this clone turned up once. This chain connects TRBV10-3 to TRBJ2-2; 9 bases are a match to TRBD2. Germline trimming cut 8 bases from V and 2 bases from J; bases unmatched to any gene: 12. Per the germline V gene, CDR1 is ENHRY and CDR2 is SYGVKD. CDR3 size: 17 residues. The CDR3 DNA reads TGTGCCATCGGATCGGCTAGCGGGGCGTTCAACACCGGGGAGCTGTTTTTT. It is translated as CAIGSASGAFNTGELFF.

The rearrangement joins TRBV11-3 to TRBJ2-2; TRBD1 is a possible D gene (6 bases). The CDR3 length is 16 residues. With 5 bases removed from V and 0 bases from J, the gap between germline ends came to 13 bases. From germline, CDR1 is SGHNT and CDR2 YENEEA. The CDR3 here is CASSPGQPPNTGELFF. As DNA, the CDR3 is TGTGCCAGCAGCCCAGGACAGCCCCCGAACACCGGGGAGCTGTTTTTT.

The chain carries TRBV11-2 and TRBJ2-5, with no clear D. Germline V CDR1 and CDR2: SGHAT, FQNNGV. This CDR3 spans 13 amino acids. The ends were cut back, 2 bases at V and 2 bases at J, with 6 bases in the middle. The CDR3 region has the DNA TGTGCCAGCAGCTTATACGCGCAAGAGACCCAGTACTTC. It translates to CASSLYAQETQYF.

The chain has TRBV30 and TRBJ2-5, with unresolved D. The germline CDR1 and CDR2 sequences are GTSNPN and SVGIG (reference sequence). The V end was cut by 2 bases, the J end by 3 bases, with 16 bases between. The CDR3 is made up of 15 amino acids. Written as DNA, the CDR3 is TGTGCCTGGAGTCTCCCTACCGGGTGGAAAGAGACCCAGTACTTC. Translating it yields CAWSLPTGWKETQYF.

In this sample, this clone turned up once. This chain joins TRBV11-3 and TRBJ2-7; maybe TRBD2 (5 bases). V was trimmed by 2 bases and J by 0 bases, leaving 8 bases between them. The CDR3 is 14 residues long. Germline values: CDR1 SGHNT, CDR2 YENEEA. CDR3 coding DNA: TGTGCCAGCAGCTTAAGCGGTTACTCCTACGAGCAGTACTTC. Its protein is CASSLSGYSYEQYF.

The chain employs TRBV4-1 and TRBJ2-1, with D possibly TRBD2 on 6 matching bases. This CDR3 region has 16 residues. Germline V lookup: CDR1 MGHRA, CDR2 YSYEKL. The germline V and J ends were trimmed by 0 bases and 0 bases, with 9 bases remaining between them. CDR3 sequence: CASSQDGLSSYNEQFF. As DNA, the CDR3 is TGCGCCAGCAGCCAAGACGGACTAAGCTCCTACAATGAGCAGTTCTTC.

The genes are TRBV5-1 and TRBJ1-2, with 11 bases fitting TRBD1. CDR1 SGHRS and CDR2 YFSETQ come from the germline V gene. The V segment lost 2 bases and the J segment 8 bases; nucleotides outside the gene matches: 8. The CDR3 contains 15 residues. In DNA form, the CDR3 reads TGCGCCAGCAGCTTCGCCGGGACAGGGGGGGAGGGCTACACCTTC. Translated, it gives CASSFAGTGGEGYTF.

The V gene is TRBV10-3, the J gene TRBJ2-3; a weak D match, TRBD1 (5 bases). Per the germline V gene, CDR1 is ENHRY and CDR2 is SYGVKD. The CDR3 covers 14 residues. V was shortened by 4 bases and J by 0 bases, with 8 bases between the two germline ends. CDR3 protein: CAISAKGSTDTQYF. CDR3 coding DNA: TGTGCCATCAGTGCCAAGGGGAGCACAGATACGCAGTATTTT.

The rearrangement links TRBV6-6 to TRBJ1-5, with D uncertain. Per the germline V gene, CDR1 is MNHNY and CDR2 is SVGAGI (reference sequence). The CDR3 length is 15 residues. Trimming cost V 0 bases and J 2 bases, with 8 bases left between them. The CDR3 sequence is CASSYSGRGNQPQHF. The CDR3 DNA sequence: TGTGCCAGCAGTTACTCAGGGAGGGGCAATCAGCCCCAGCATTTT.

This chain links TRBV5-6 with TRBJ1-2; D remains ambiguous. V dropped 0 bases and J dropped 8 bases, with 8 bases sitting between them. Germline values: CDR1 SGHDT, CDR2 YYEEEE. The CDR3 spans 12 residues. CDR3 residues: CASSLVQRGYTF. CDR3 DNA sequence: TGTGCCAGCAGCTTGGTACAGAGAGGCTACACCTTC.

The J gene is TRBJ1-3, the V gene TRBV5-6, with 9 bases fitting TRBD1. CDR1 is SGHDT, CDR2 YYEEEE, per germline. V shed 4 bases and J 8 bases; nucleotides not matched to a gene: 4. This CDR3 has 13 residues. The CDR3 DNA is TGTGCCAGCAGCACGACAGGGGGAGACACCATATATTTT. This codes for CASSTTGGDTIYF.